This T cell receptor (beta chain) emerged from a study of T-cell reconstitution after alpha-beta-depleted transplantation in children. Findings of the study overall: Alpha-beta T cells present about two months after transplant were reported to originate from several hundred expanded graft clones. When one year had passed after transplant, most T-cell counts and diversity came from newly produced T cells.

This clonotype has ten or more counts. Its target is not known. During its preparation, the TCRbeta library received unique molecular identifiers. Each CDR3 protein gets one entry after TCRdb re-called the PCR reads with MiXCR. The table lists over 400,000 distinct CDR3 sequences, 43% of them singletons. This receptor was obtained from a girl aged 2-10 years with aplastic anemia, due to receive a stem cell transplant. Sequencing was performed on PBMCs, taken before TCRalphabeta/CD19-depleted stem cell transplant.

For the CDR3, the DNA is TGCAGCGTTGTATCTAGCGGGGGCTTCTACGAGCAGTACTTC. Residues: CSVVSSGGFYEQYF. The chain has TRBV29-1 and TRBJ2-7; 10 bases agree with TRBD2. V was clipped by 4 bases and J by 3 bases; unmatched bases: 6. The CDR3 is 14 amino acids. CDR1 SQVTM and CDR2 ANQGSEA come from the germline V gene.